Sequencing of this TCR beta chain was carried out in a study of early T cells in non-severe SARS-CoV-2 infection. Study details: RNA in bulk from unsorted whole blood was sequenced, and chains were unpaired.

TCRdb reprocessed the 5' RACE reads with MiXCR, giving one entry per CDR3 protein. The table lists tens of thousands of distinct CDR3 sequences, approximately 15% of them singletons. This clonotype was detected only a few times. CDR1 and CDR2 from the germline V gene are MDHEN and SYDVKM. This CDR3 has 13 residues. Trimming stripped 3 bases from V and 7 bases from J, with 10 bases between. Material for sequencing was whole blood. The sequence derives from an adult who was a healthcare worker with PCR-confirmed SARS-CoV-2 infection or an uninfected control (not recorded which). V gene TRBV28 combines with J gene TRBJ1-5; D unclear. CDR3 amino acids: CASSLWAAQPQHF. CDR3 DNA: TGTGCCAGCAGTTTGTGGGCCGCCCAGCCCCAGCATTTT.